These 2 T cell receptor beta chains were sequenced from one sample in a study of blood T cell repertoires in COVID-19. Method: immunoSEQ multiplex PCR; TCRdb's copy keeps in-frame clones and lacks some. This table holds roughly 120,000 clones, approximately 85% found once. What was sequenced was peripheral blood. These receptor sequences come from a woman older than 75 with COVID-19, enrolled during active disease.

The CDR3 spells CASSGTGMNNQPQHF. CDR3 in DNA: TGTGCCAGCAGCGGGACAGGGATGAACAATCAGCCCCAGCATTTT. The chain joins TRBV7-2 to TRBJ1-5; 9 bases match TRBD1. This CDR3 region has 15 residues. V shed 5 bases, J shed 3 bases, and the junction held 5 bases outside the gene matches. Germline CDR1 and CDR2: SGHTA and FQGNSA.

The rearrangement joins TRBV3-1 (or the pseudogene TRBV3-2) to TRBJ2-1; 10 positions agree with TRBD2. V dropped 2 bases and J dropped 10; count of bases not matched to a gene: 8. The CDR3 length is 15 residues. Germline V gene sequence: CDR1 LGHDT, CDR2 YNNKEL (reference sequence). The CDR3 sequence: CASSQLAGVDGEQFF. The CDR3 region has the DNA TGTGCCAGCAGCCAACTAGCGGGAGTCGATGGCGAGCAGTTCTTC.